Following are 32 T cell receptor beta chains from one sample sequenced in a study of CD8 T cells in Susac syndrome. Roughly 0.45 to 1 ug RNA was reverse transcribed with random hexamers. TCRdb itself ran the immunoSEQ multiplex PCR reads through MiXCR, one entry per CDR3 protein. The repertoire holds approximately 160,000 distinct CDR3 sequences, roughly 95% seen once, with approximately 0.12% in the top ten. Material: CD4+ T cells from PBMCs. Every receptor here comes from a human donor with Susac syndrome.

The chain carries TRBV20-1 and TRBJ2-3; a weak D match, TRBD1 (6 bases). Germline lookup yields CDR1 DFQATT and CDR2 SNEGSKA (reference sequence). The CDR3 is 15 amino acids. V was trimmed by 6 bases and J by 0 bases, leaving 16 bases between them. The CDR3 sequence: CSATNPTGSTDTQYF. DNA for the CDR3: TGCAGTGCGACAAACCCGACAGGAAGCACAGATACGCAGTATTTT.

The rearrangement uses TRBV6-2 or TRBV6-3 and TRBJ1-2; D gene uncertain. Trimming shortened V by 8 bases and J by 7 bases, and 20 bases separated the two germline ends. Germline V gene sequence: CDR1 MNHEY, CDR2 SVGEGT. The CDR3 totals 14 residues. The CDR3 nucleotides are TGTGCCAGCTGCCTCGGGATAGGCGCGTTTGGCTACACCTTC. Translation gives CASCLGIGAFGYTF.

The chain uses TRBV3-1 and TRBJ2-7, with 7 bases lining up with TRBD1. CDR3 length: 16 residues. V lost 0 bases and J lost 2; bases outside the gene matches: 7. Germline assignment: CDR1 LGHDT and CDR2 YNNKEL (reference sequence). CDR3 amino acids: CASSQDLAGTAYEQYF. CDR3 bases: TGTGCCAGCAGCCAAGATCTAGCAGGGACAGCCTACGAGCAGTACTTC.

This chain joins TRBV2 and TRBJ2-3; D may be TRBD2 (5 bases). The CDR3 spans 14 residues. V gave up 5 bases and J gave up 4 bases, with 13 bases separating them. CDR1 is SNHLY and CDR2 is FYNNEI in the germline V gene. Here the CDR3 DNA reads TGTGCCAGCAGTTCTACTAGGATCCCAGATACGCAGTATTTT. Protein product: CASSSTRIPDTQYF. Based on the CDR3 plus reference TRBV2 and TRBJ2-3, the full variable domain is EPEVTQTPSHQVTQMGQEVILRCVPISNHLYFYWYRQILGQKVEFLVSFYNNEISEKSEIFDDQFSVERPDGSNFTLKIRSTKLEDSAMYFCASSSTRIPDTQYFGPGTRLTVL.

V gene TRBV15 combines with J gene TRBJ1-2; D gene unclear. The CDR3 has 15 residues. Deletions cut 1 base from V and 2 bases from J, with 11 bases between. CDR1 is LNHNV, CDR2 YYDKDF, per germline (reference sequence). CDR3 loop: CATSRGWGGNYGYTF. DNA for the CDR3: TGTGCCACCAGCAGAGGCTGGGGAGGGAACTATGGCTACACCTTC.

This chain joins TRBV28 and TRBJ1-1; tentatively, D is TRBD1 (6 bases). The V end was cut by 7 bases, the J end by 4 bases, with 10 bases between. Per germline, CDR1 MDHEN and CDR2 SYDVKM. There are 12 residues in the CDR3. CDR3: CASTGRGTEAFF. The DNA of the CDR3 is TGTGCCAGCACGGGCAGGGGCACTGAAGCTTTCTTT. The full variable domain, completed using reference TRBV28 and TRBJ1-1, is DVKVTQSSRYLVKRTGEKVFLECVQDMDHENMFWYRQDPGLGLRLIYFSYDVKMKEKGDIPEGYSVSREKKERFSLILESASTNQTSMYLCASTGRGTEAFFGQGTRLTVV.

This clonotype was recorded once. The rearrangement joins TRBV2 to TRBJ2-7, with 12 bases identical to TRBD1. Germline assignment: CDR1 SNHLY and CDR2 FYNNEI. Germline trimming cut 5 bases from V and 6 bases from J; bases unmatched to any gene: 8. This CDR3 contains 15 residues. CDR3 in DNA: TGTGCCAGCAGTAGAGAGGGGACAGGGGGCTCCGAGCAGTACTTC. It codes for CASSREGTGGSEQYF. Complete variable domain (other parts from reference TRBV2 and TRBJ2-7): EPEVTQTPSHQVTQMGQEVILRCVPISNHLYFYWYRQILGQKVEFLVSFYNNEISEKSEIFDDQFSVERPDGSNFTLKIRSTKLEDSAMYFCASSREGTGGSEQYFGPGTRLTVT.

The chain employs TRBV29-1 and TRBJ2-3; a weak D match, TRBD2 (5 bases). V lost 7 bases, J lost 0 bases, and 11 bases lay in between. The V gene's germline CDR1 is SQVTM and CDR2 ANQGSEA. The CDR3 is 13 residues long. CDR3 sequence (DNA): TGCAGCGGGGAGACCGAGAGCACAGATACGCAGTATTTT. Amino acid sequence: CSGETESTDTQYF.

The chain links TRBV7-2 to TRBJ2-2; D is uncertain. Germline CDR1 is SGHTA and CDR2 is FQGNSA. V lost 4 bases, J lost 9 bases, and 9 bases lay in between. The CDR3 contains 12 residues. The CDR3 nucleotides read TGTGCCAGCAGCTCGACTTTGCGGGAGCTGTTTTTT. Its protein is CASSSTLRELFF.

V and J are TRBV28 and TRBJ1-5; D gene uncertain. The CDR3 totals 15 residues. CDR1 MDHEN and CDR2 SYDVKM come from the germline V gene. V lost 7 bases and J lost 11, with 24 bases in between. For the CDR3, the DNA is TGTGCCAGCAACCTTAGGGTCGGTATCAGTGGGGCCCAGCATTTT. This sequence encodes CASNLRVGISGAQHF.

This rearrangement joins TRBV29-1 to TRBJ1-1; TRBD1 matches 11 bases. The junction had 2 bases not matched to a gene; V was cut back by 3 bases and J by 5 bases. The CDR3 length is 13 residues. CDR1 and CDR2 (germline): SQVTM, ANQGSEA. CDR3 residues: CSVEGTGGTEAFF. The CDR3, as DNA: TGCAGCGTTGAGGGGACAGGGGGGACTGAAGCTTTCTTT. The complete variable domain, with remaining parts taken from reference TRBV29-1 and TRBJ1-1, reads SAVISQKPSRDICQRGTSLTIQCQVDSQVTMMFWYRQQPGQSLTLIATANQGSEATYESGFVIDKFPISRPNLTFSTLTVSNMSPEDSSIYLCSVEGTGGTEAFFGQGTRLTVV.

This chain links TRBV4-2 with TRBJ1-1; no reliable D call. V was pared by 0 bases and J by 1 base, with 12 bases between. The CDR3 is made up of 16 amino acids. Per the germline V gene, CDR1 is LGHNA and CDR2 is YNFKEQ. The CDR3 coding sequence is TGTGCCAGCAGCCAAGAGGTGGCAATCCGGAACACTGAAGCTTTCTTT. The encoded protein is CASSQEVAIRNTEAFF.

This clonotype was observed a single time. The DNA of the CDR3 is TGTGCCACCAGTGACGGACAGGGTAACTACGAGCAGTACTTC. It yields the protein CATSDGQGNYEQYF. The rearrangement joins TRBV24-1 to TRBJ2-7, with 8 bases matching TRBD1. In germline, CDR1 is KGHDR, CDR2 SFDVKD. The CDR3 is made up of 14 amino acids. The J segment lost 3 bases and the V segment lost 4 bases, leaving 4 bases of the junction unmatched.

This chain links TRBV9 with TRBJ2-1, with 7 bases fitting TRBD1. The J segment lost 2 bases and the V segment lost 3 bases, leaving 5 bases of the junction unmatched. Germline V gives CDR1 SGDLS, CDR2 YYNGEE. The CDR3 extends over 15 amino acids. The CDR3 DNA sequence: TGTGCCAGCAGCGCATTGGACAGGACCTACAATGAGCAGTTCTTC. Translation: CASSALDRTYNEQFF.

The CDR3 DNA reads as TGTGCCAGCAGCCGGGACGCGGAAGGCTACACCTTC. Translation: CASSRDAEGYTF. V gene TRBV9 combines with J gene TRBJ1-2; D is possibly TRBD1 (5 bases). The germline gives CDR1 SGDLS, CDR2 YYNGEE. The CDR3 covers 12 residues. With 4 bases removed from V and 8 bases from J, the gap between germline ends came to 12 bases.

The chain recombines TRBV30 with TRBJ2-7, with 7 positions matching TRBD2. V dropped 1 base and J dropped 3; count of bases not matched to a gene: 6. This CDR3 region has 14 residues. The germline V gene encodes CDR1 GTSNPN and CDR2 SVGIG (reference sequence). CDR3 nucleotide sequence: TGTGCCTGGAGTGGGGCGGGGGTACACTACGAGCAGTACTTC. Translating gives CAWSGAGVHYEQYF.

The genes are TRBV28 and TRBJ2-7; D is tentatively TRBD1 or TRBD2 (5 bases each). Trimming pared 5 bases from V and 3 bases from J, leaving 20 bases between. The V gene's germline CDR1 is MDHEN and CDR2 SYDVKM. This CDR3 has 16 residues. The CDR3: CASSPNRGDADYEQYF. The CDR3 nucleotides read TGTGCCAGCAGTCCCAATCGTGGGGACGCAGACTACGAGCAGTACTTC.

CDR3 amino acids: CASSSVGQGTSGSSYEQYF. CDR3 DNA sequence: TGTGCCAGCAGCTCCGTGGGACAGGGAACTAGCGGGAGCTCCTACGAGCAGTACTTC. V gene TRBV5-4 combines with J gene TRBJ2-7; 11 bases align to TRBD2. CDR1 SGHNT and CDR2 YYREEE come from the germline V gene (reference sequence). The CDR3 runs 19 residues. Trimming cost V 3 bases and J 0 bases; bases outside gene matches: 14.

The CDR3 DNA sequence: TGTGCCACCAGTACCAGGACTGCTGCCTACGAGCAGTACTTC. Protein product: CATSTRTAAYEQYF. This chain connects TRBV24-1 to TRBJ2-7; weak D call: TRBD2 (5 bases). Germline V gene lookup returns CDR1 KGHDR and CDR2 SFDVKD. The CDR3 spans 14 residues. V shed 6 bases and J shed 2 bases, with 13 bases lying between them.

This chain links TRBV4-3 with TRBJ2-5; D gene ambiguous. Trimming removed 0 bases at V and 8 bases at J, with 10 bases between. There are 13 residues in the CDR3. Per the germline V gene, CDR1 is LGHNA and CDR2 is YSLEER. As DNA, the CDR3 is TGCGCCAGCAGCCAAGATCGAGGCGGAACCCAGTACTTC. Translated, it gives CASSQDRGGTQYF.

The CDR3 DNA reads TGTGCCAGCAGCTTAGATCGGGAGGTAGCGGGAGGGGATGAGCAGTTCTTC. Its protein is CASSLDREVAGGDEQFF. This chain joins TRBV11-2 and TRBJ2-1, with 11 positions matching TRBD2. CDR1 is SGHAT, CDR2 FQNNGV, per germline. CDR3 length: 17 residues. V shed 0 bases and J 8 bases; nucleotides not matched to a gene: 9.

V and J are TRBV24-1 and TRBJ2-5, with D possibly TRBD1 on 5 matching bases. The V end lost 3 bases, the J end lost 6 bases, and 7 bases lay between the germline ends. The CDR3 totals 12 residues. Germline values: CDR1 KGHDR, CDR2 SFDVKD. The CDR3 sequence is CATSDNRKTQYF. CDR3 DNA: TGTGCCACCAGTGATAACAGGAAGACCCAGTACTTC.

The chain joins TRBV12-3 or TRBV12-4 to TRBJ2-2, with D hard to call. The CDR3 has 12 amino acids. V was shortened by 2 bases and J by 8 bases, with 6 bases between the two germline ends. CDR3 protein: CASSLIGGELFF. In DNA form, the CDR3 reads TGTGCCAGCAGTTTAATCGGGGGGGAGCTGTTTTTT.

For the CDR3, the DNA is TGCAGCGTTAGAGGGGGCTCCTACGAGCAGTACTTC. Its protein is CSVRGGSYEQYF. The rearrangement links TRBV29-1 to TRBJ2-7; possible D gene TRBD1, 6 bases. V shed 5 bases and J shed 0 bases, with 8 bases lying between them. The CDR3 has 12 residues. Looked up from germline, CDR1 is SQVTM and CDR2 is ANQGSEA.

The chain uses TRBV27 and TRBJ1-6, with 10 bases that match TRBD1. With 2 bases clipped from V and 7 bases from J, the junction kept 2 bases outside the gene matches. Germline-derived CDR1 and CDR2 are MNHEY and SMNVEV (reference sequence). This CDR3 has 15 residues. The CDR3 spells CASSLMGQGNSPLHF. Here the CDR3 DNA reads TGTGCCAGCAGTTTAATGGGACAGGGGAATTCACCCCTCCACTTT.

V usage is TRBV25-1 and J usage is TRBJ1-1, with TRBD1 matching over 7 bases. Germline CDR1 is MGHDK and CDR2 is SYGVNS. The CDR3 has 15 amino acids. After removal of 1 base from V and 1 base from J, the junction contained 3 bases not matched to a gene. CDR3 DNA sequence: TGTGCCAGCAGTGAATCTTGGACAGGGAACACTGAAGCTTTCTTT. As protein: CASSESWTGNTEAFF.

The CDR3 coding sequence is TGTGCCAGCAGCTTAGGGACAGCTAACTATGGCTACACCTTC. This sequence encodes CASSLGTANYGYTF. V usage is TRBV7-9 and J usage is TRBJ1-2; a possible D gene is TRBD1 (6 bases). In germline, CDR1 is SEHNR, CDR2 FQNEAQ (reference sequence). CDR3 length: 14 amino acids. Deletions cut 1 base from V and 0 bases from J, with 6 bases between.

A single count supports this clonotype. V is TRBV12-3 or TRBV12-4 and J is TRBJ1-2, with 9 bases fitting TRBD1. The CDR3 spans 14 residues. The V gene end was trimmed by 5 bases and the J gene end by 7 bases; junction bases not matched to a gene: 8. The CDR3 nucleotides read TGTGCCAGCAGTCCGACAGGGGGAGGAGGTGGCTACACCTTC. Translation gives CASSPTGGGGGYTF.

The V call is TRBV20-1, the J call TRBJ2-6; D is unresolved. The CDR3 covers 16 residues. Trimming left V 0 bases short and J 0 bases short, with 9 bases between. Germline V gene sequence: CDR1 DFQATT, CDR2 SNEGSKA (reference sequence). For the CDR3, the DNA is TGCAGTGCTAGAGATAGCCTATTCTCTGGGGCCAACGTCCTGACTTTC. This sequence encodes CSARDSLFSGANVLTF.

The V call is TRBV15, the J call TRBJ1-5; no definite D call. The germline V gene has CDR1 LNHNV and CDR2 YYDKDF (reference sequence). V was trimmed by 0 bases and J by 13 bases, leaving 13 bases between them. The CDR3 is made up of 13 amino acids. The CDR3 spells CATSRDRHEMQHF. The DNA for the CDR3 is TGTGCCACCAGCAGAGACAGGCACGAGATGCAGCATTTT.

The chain recombines TRBV3-1 with TRBJ2-3; D is uncertain. The CDR3 loop spans 15 amino acids. The V gene's germline CDR1 is LGHDT and CDR2 YNNKEL (reference sequence). Trimming took 0 bases from V and 2 from J, leaving 9 bases between them. CDR3 protein: CASSQDHRFTDTQYF. The CDR3 coding sequence is TGTGCCAGCAGCCAAGATCACCGGTTCACAGATACGCAGTATTTT.

The chain has TRBV5-1 and TRBJ2-7; D is uncertain. CDR1 is SGHRS, CDR2 YFSETQ, per germline. Trimming took 4 bases from V and 3 from J, leaving 8 bases between them. The CDR3 sequence is 12 residues long. The CDR3 DNA sequence: TGCGCCAGCAGCCCCGACTTCTACGAGCAGTACTTC. It specifies CASSPDFYEQYF.